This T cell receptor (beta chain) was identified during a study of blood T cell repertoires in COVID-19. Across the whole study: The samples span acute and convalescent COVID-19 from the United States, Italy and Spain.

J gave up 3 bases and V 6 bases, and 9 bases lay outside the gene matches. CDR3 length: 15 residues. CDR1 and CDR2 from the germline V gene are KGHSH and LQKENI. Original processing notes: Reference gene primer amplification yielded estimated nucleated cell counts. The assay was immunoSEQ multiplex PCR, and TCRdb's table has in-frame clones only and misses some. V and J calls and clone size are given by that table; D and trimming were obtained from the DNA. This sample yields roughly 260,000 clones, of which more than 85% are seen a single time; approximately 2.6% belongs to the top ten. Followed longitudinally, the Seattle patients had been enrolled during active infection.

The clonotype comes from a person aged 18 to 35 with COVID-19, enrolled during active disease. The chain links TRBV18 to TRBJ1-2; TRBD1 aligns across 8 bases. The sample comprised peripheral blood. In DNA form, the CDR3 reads TGTGCCAGCTCGGGTTCGACAGGGGCGGACTATGGCTACACCTTC. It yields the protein CASSGSTGADYGYTF. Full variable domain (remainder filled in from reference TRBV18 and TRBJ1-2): NAGVMQNPRHLVRRRGQEARLRCSPMKGHSHVYWYRQLPEEGLKFMVYLQKENIIDESGMPKERFSAEFPKEGPSILRIQQVVRGDSAAYFCASSGSTGADYGYTFGSGTRLTVV.